This entry concerns a single T cell receptor beta chain. Antigen specificity is unknown. Library preparation for TCR beta used quantitative 5'-RACE with molecular barcodes. Each CDR3 protein gets one entry after TCRdb re-called the 5' RACE reads with MiXCR. Of 500,000 to 550,000 distinct CDR3 sequences in the sample, about 13% are singletons; the top ten hold about 6.5%. This record belongs to a study of CD8 T cells in ankylosing spondylitis. Whole-study results and caveats: Characteristic of ankylosing spondylitis blood, it appeared, was a TCR beta motif comprising roughly 8 highly homologous variants.

This receptor was identified in a male donor with ankylosing spondylitis. Sequenced sample: blood, either unsorted or a sorted T cell fraction (not recorded which).

CDR3 nucleotide sequence: TGTGCCAGCACCGGGACAGCCGGCTCCTACAATGAGCAGTTCTTC. This codes for CASTGTAGSYNEQFF. The chain links TRBV7-9 to TRBJ2-1, with TRBD1 identical over 7 bases. Germline loops: CDR1 SEHNR, CDR2 FQNEAQ (reference sequence). Trimming took 7 bases from V and 0 from J; bases not matched to a gene: 6. The CDR3 has 15 residues.